This TCR beta chain was recorded in a study of identical twins. Study-level findings and limits: Researchers caution that invariant MAIT and iNKT cells could partly confound zero-insertion analyses.

CDR1 and CDR2 from the germline V gene are SQVTM and ANQGSEA. V lost 0 bases and J 6 bases, leaving 15 bases between the germline ends. CDR3 length: 15 amino acids. This clonotype showed up many times. Its antigen is not identified. One entry per CDR3 protein results from TCRdb running MiXCR on the 5' RACE reads. The data hold about 280,000 distinct CDR3 sequences, with about 8.3% observed a single time. There were only healthy Caucasians among the donors. These data also featured in a second study, about yellow fever vaccine responses in identical twins.

Specimen: memory (CD45RO+) T cells sorted from blood. The clonotype comes from a woman younger than 35 in good health. The rearrangement links TRBV29-1 to TRBJ2-1, with D possibly TRBD2 on 7 matching bases. CDR3 coding DNA: TGCAGCGTTGAAGAGGTCAGGGGAGGGGGCAATGAGCAGTTCTTC. This sequence encodes CSVEEVRGGGNEQFF.